The next 20 T cell receptor beta chains were all read from a single sample in a study of cytomegalovirus exposure and HLA in healthy donors. Researchers ran the PCR with 60 Vbeta and 13 Jbeta primers. The protocol was immunoSEQ multiplex PCR, while the TCRdb copy is restricted to in-frame clones and leaves out a portion. Seen in this sample are 41,000 or so clones; the ten most common clones hold 6.2%. Sequencing was carried out using PBMCs. Receptor source: a man younger than 40 in good health and CMV-seronegative.

The V call is TRBV29-1, the J call TRBJ1-2; D may be TRBD1 (6 bases). Germline-derived CDR1 and CDR2 are SQVTM and ANQGSEA. The V and J ends lost 3 bases and 4 bases respectively, with 9 bases between them. This CDR3 contains 12 residues. For the CDR3, the DNA is TGCAGCGTTGACCCGACAGGCTATGGCTACACCTTC. It specifies CSVDPTGYGYTF.

The chain is built from TRBV4-3 and TRBJ1-6; 7 bases agree with TRBD1. The V and J ends lost 0 bases and 4 bases, in that order; junction bases with no gene match: 9. This CDR3 contains 18 residues. The germline CDR1 and CDR2 sequences are LGHNA and YSLEER. The CDR3: CASSQELGTEGYNSPLHF. The CDR3 bases are TGCGCCAGCAGCCAAGAGTTGGGGACAGAAGGGTATAATTCACCCCTCCACTTT.

The genes are TRBV5-1 and TRBJ2-1, with D perhaps TRBD2 (6 bases). The CDR3 covers 17 residues. Per germline, CDR1 SGHRS and CDR2 YFSETQ. The ends were cut back, 5 bases at V and 4 bases at J, with 22 bases in the middle. In DNA, the CDR3 is TGCGCCAGCAGGGGGGGACTCCTTGGGAAACTATACAATGAGCAGTTCTTC. It specifies CASRGGLLGKLYNEQFF. The full variable domain, in which reference TRBV5-1 and TRBJ2-1 provide the parts outside the CDR3, is KAGVTQTPRYLIKTRGQQVTLSCSPISGHRSVSWYQQTPGQGLQFLFEYFSETQRNKGNFPGRFSGRQFSNSRSEMNVSTLELGDSALYLCASRGGLLGKLYNEQFFGPGTRLTVL.

The rearrangement joins TRBV29-1 to TRBJ2-2; D ambiguous. CDR1 and CDR2 from the germline V gene are SQVTM and ANQGSEA. Trimming removed 7 bases from V and 2 bases from J, with 5 bases in between. The CDR3 contains 11 residues. The CDR3 sequence: CSALNTGELFF. CDR3 coding DNA: TGCAGCGCCCTTAACACCGGGGAGCTGTTTTTT.

V usage is TRBV9 and J usage is TRBJ2-1, with D tentatively TRBD1 (5 bases). The CDR3 runs 15 residues. CDR1 and CDR2 from the germline V gene are SGDLS and YYNGEE. Trimming took off 0 bases at V and 5 bases at J, with 12 bases between the two ends. The CDR3 loop reads CASSVVGRRDNEQFF. CDR3 in DNA: TGTGCCAGCAGCGTAGTAGGACGCAGGGACAATGAGCAGTTCTTC. The full variable domain, its missing parts supplied by reference TRBV9 and TRBJ2-1, is DSGVTQTPKHLITATGQRVTLRCSPRSGDLSVYWYQQSLDQGLQFLIQYYNGEERAKGNILERFSAQQFPDLHSELNLSSLELGDSALYFCASSVVGRRDNEQFFGPGTRLTVL.

This chain uses TRBV6-1 with TRBJ2-3, with 7 positions matching TRBD1. Germline-derived CDR1 and CDR2 are MNHNS and SASEGT. V gave up 0 bases and J gave up 5 bases; unmatched junction bases: 5. The length of the CDR3 is 15 residues. CDR3 amino acids: CASSEALGQVDTQYF. CDR3 DNA: TGTGCCAGCAGTGAAGCGTTAGGACAGGTAGATACGCAGTATTTT.

The rearrangement uses TRBV5-8 and TRBJ2-1, with D tentatively TRBD2 (6 bases). V lost 2 bases to trimming and J lost 6 bases, with 18 bases between them. This CDR3 has 16 residues. Germline loops: CDR1 SGHTS, CDR2 YDEGEE. The CDR3 loop is CASSFPAGNSPNEQFF. The CDR3 nucleotides are TGTGCCAGCAGCTTTCCGGCGGGGAATTCTCCCAATGAGCAGTTCTTC.

CDR3 in amino acids: CASSYRSGTDYEQYF. The CDR3 region has the DNA TGTGCCAGCAGTTACCGTTCCGGGACAGATTACGAGCAGTACTTC. The rearrangement uses TRBV6-6 and TRBJ2-7; TRBD1 matches at 7 bases. J was trimmed by 4 bases and V by 2 bases; bases with no gene match: 8. This CDR3 spans 15 amino acids. The germline V gene encodes CDR1 MNHNY and CDR2 SVGAGI (reference sequence).

This CDR3 is CASSDRPSSGANVLTF. The CDR3 nucleotides read TGTGCCAGCAGTGACAGACCTAGCTCTGGGGCCAACGTCCTGACTTTC. The chain joins TRBV6-4 to TRBJ2-6; D gene ambiguous. The CDR3 extends over 16 amino acids. The germline gives CDR1 MRHNA, CDR2 SNTAGT. The ends were cut back, 2 bases at V and 0 bases at J, with 8 bases in the middle.

The chain joins TRBV15 to TRBJ1-3; 7 bases are a match to TRBD1. Trimming removed 5 bases from V and 0 bases from J; junction bases left unmatched: 10. From germline, CDR1 is LNHNV and CDR2 YYDKDF (reference sequence). The CDR3 runs 17 residues. In DNA, the CDR3 is TGTGCCACCAGCCGATACAGGGGCCAGAGCTCTGGAAACACCATATATTTT. Amino acids: CATSRYRGQSSGNTIYF.

V and J are TRBV5-6 and TRBJ2-7, with TRBD1 matching over 8 bases. This CDR3 region has 14 residues. J was trimmed by 3 bases and V by 6 bases; bases with no gene match: 8. CDR1 is SGHDT, CDR2 YYEEEE, per germline. CDR3 coding DNA: TGTGCCAGCACCCCAGGGGGCTCTAGCTACGAGCAGTACTTC. Translated: CASTPGGSSYEQYF.

The gene calls are TRBV19 and TRBJ2-3; 8 bases are a match to TRBD1. The CDR3 sequence is 14 residues long. Germline CDR1 and CDR2: LNHDA and SQIVND (reference sequence). V lost 8 bases, J lost 0 bases, and 4 bases stayed unmatched. CDR3: CASRTGTSTDTQYF. Here the CDR3 DNA reads TGTGCCAGTCGGACAGGGACTAGCACAGATACGCAGTATTTT.

The V gene is TRBV9, the J gene TRBJ1-1, with TRBD1 matching 11 bases. Germline V CDR1 and CDR2: SGDLS, YYNGEE. The CDR3 loop spans 16 amino acids. V dropped 3 bases and J dropped 5; count of bases not matched to a gene: 9. The DNA for the CDR3 is TGTGCCAGCAGCGCAAAAAGCGGGACAGGGGGGACTGAAGCTTTCTTT. Residues: CASSAKSGTGGTEAFF.

This chain links TRBV6-1 with TRBJ2-7, with 9 nucleotides matching TRBD1. The CDR3 has 14 amino acids. The V gene's germline CDR1 is MNHNS and CDR2 SASEGT. The V gene end was trimmed by 6 bases and the J gene end by 5 bases; junction bases not matched to a gene: 8. This CDR3 reads CASSQGDRDHEQYF. The DNA for the CDR3 is TGTGCCAGCAGCCAGGGGGACAGGGACCACGAGCAGTACTTC.

V and J are TRBV28 and TRBJ2-1; D uncertain. The CDR3 runs 17 residues. CDR1 is MDHEN and CDR2 is SYDVKM in the germline V gene. The ends were cut back, 1 base at V and 0 bases at J, with 13 bases in the middle. The CDR3 sequence is CASSLFIKPSSYNEQFF. CDR3 nucleotides: TGTGCCAGCAGTTTATTTATTAAGCCGAGCTCCTACAATGAGCAGTTCTTC.

This sequence joins TRBV30 and TRBJ2-7; no clear D gene. Trimming took off 3 bases at V and 4 bases at J, with 13 bases between the two ends. Germline-derived CDR1 and CDR2 are GTSNPN and SVGIG (reference sequence). The CDR3 spans 13 residues. The CDR3 spells CAWSLTKQYEQYF. In nucleotides, the CDR3 is TGTGCCTGGAGCTTGACAAAGCAGTACGAGCAGTACTTC.

The chain recombines TRBV4-1 with TRBJ2-2, with 9 bases that match TRBD2. V was clipped by 1 base and J by 0 bases; unmatched bases: 9. Germline V lookup: CDR1 MGHRA, CDR2 YSYEKL. The CDR3 totals 19 residues. CDR3: CASSQASLAGFANTGELFF. The CDR3, as DNA: TGCGCCAGCAGCCAAGCTAGTCTAGCGGGATTCGCGAACACCGGGGAGCTGTTTTTT.

The gene calls are TRBV5-6 and TRBJ1-2; weak D call: TRBD1 (6 bases). The V end was cut by 4 bases, the J end by 3 bases, with 13 bases between. CDR3 size: 14 residues. Germline values: CDR1 SGHDT, CDR2 YYEEEE. CDR3: CASSPQGSDYGYTF. DNA of the CDR3: TGTGCCAGCAGCCCACAGGGCTCCGACTATGGCTACACCTTC.

The rearrangement links TRBV11-3 to TRBJ2-3; 13 positions match TRBD2. Trimming took 5 bases from V and 9 from J; bases not matched to a gene: 5. Germline V gene data show CDR1 as SGHNT and CDR2 as YENEEA. There are 14 residues in the CDR3. CDR3: CASSPGTSGETQYF. The CDR3 region has the DNA TGTGCCAGCAGCCCGGGGACTAGCGGGGAGACGCAGTATTTT. Supplemented by reference TRBV11-3 and TRBJ2-3, the full variable domain reads EAGVVQSPRYKIIEKKQPVAFWCNPISGHNTLYWYLQNLGQGPELLIRYENEEAVDDSQLPKDRFSAERLKGVDSTLKIQPAELGDSAVYLCASSPGTSGETQYFGPGTRLTVL.

CDR3 sequence reads: CASSIRDRADYEQYF. CDR3 nucleotides: TGTGCCAGTAGTATCCGGGACAGGGCGGACTACGAGCAGTACTTC. The chain couples TRBV19 to TRBJ2-7; 9 nucleotides agree with TRBD1. The V gene's germline CDR1 is LNHDA and CDR2 SQIVND (reference sequence). This CDR3 region has 15 residues. J gave up 3 bases and V 3 bases, and 6 bases lay outside the gene matches.